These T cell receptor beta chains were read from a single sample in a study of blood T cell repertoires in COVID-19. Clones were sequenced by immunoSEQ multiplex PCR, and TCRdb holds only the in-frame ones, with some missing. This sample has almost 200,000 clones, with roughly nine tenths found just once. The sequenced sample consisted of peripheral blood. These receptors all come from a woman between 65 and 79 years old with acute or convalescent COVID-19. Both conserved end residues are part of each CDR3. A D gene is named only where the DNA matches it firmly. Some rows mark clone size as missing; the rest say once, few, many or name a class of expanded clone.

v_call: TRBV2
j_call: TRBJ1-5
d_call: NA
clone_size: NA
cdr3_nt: TGTGCCAGCAGCGCCGGAGGGCCCCAGCATTTT
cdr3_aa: CASSAGGPQHF

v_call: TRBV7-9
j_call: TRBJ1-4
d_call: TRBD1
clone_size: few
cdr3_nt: TGTGCCAGCAGCGTTCGACAGGGGGCAACAACTAATGAAAAACTGTTTTTT
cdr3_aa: CASSVRQGATTNEKLFF

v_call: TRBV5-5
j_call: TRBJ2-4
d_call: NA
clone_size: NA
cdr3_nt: TGTGCCAGCAGCTTGGGGGGGCACGGGTCCTTCGCCAAAAACATTCAGTACTTC
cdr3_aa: CASSLGGHGSFAKNIQYF

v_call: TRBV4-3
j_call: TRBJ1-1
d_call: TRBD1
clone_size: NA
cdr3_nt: TGCGCCAGCAGCCGACGAACCGGGACAGGGGTGACGGGGACTGAAGCTTTCTTT
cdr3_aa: CASSRRTGTGVTGTEAFF

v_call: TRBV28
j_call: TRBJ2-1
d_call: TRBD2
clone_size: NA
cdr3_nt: TGTGCCAGCAGTTTACACCGGACTAGCAGCAATGAGCAGTTCTTC
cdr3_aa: CASSLHRTSSNEQFF

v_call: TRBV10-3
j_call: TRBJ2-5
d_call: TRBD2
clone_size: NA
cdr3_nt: TGTGCCCCGGGAGGGGGGGGGCCCCAAGAGACCCAGTACTTC
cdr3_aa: CAPGGGGPQETQYF

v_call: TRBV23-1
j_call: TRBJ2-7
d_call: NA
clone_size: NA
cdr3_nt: TGCGCCAGCAGTCACCGAGGAGCAACAAAGACCTACGAGCAGTACTTC
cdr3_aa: CASSHRGATKTYEQYF

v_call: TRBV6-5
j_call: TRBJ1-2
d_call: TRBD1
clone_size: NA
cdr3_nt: TGTGCCAGCAGAAGGACAGGGGGGACTAACTATGGCTACACCTTC
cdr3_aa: CASRRTGGTNYGYTF

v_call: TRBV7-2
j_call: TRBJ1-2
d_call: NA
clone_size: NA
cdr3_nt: TGTGCCAGCAGCTTCAGGGAAAAGGGCGGCTACACCTTC
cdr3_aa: CASSFREKGGYTF

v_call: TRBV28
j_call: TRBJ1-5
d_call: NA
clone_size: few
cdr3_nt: TGTGCCAGCAGGACCCGAGCAGGGCCTGTGCAGCCCCAGCATTTT
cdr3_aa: CASRTRAGPVQPQHF

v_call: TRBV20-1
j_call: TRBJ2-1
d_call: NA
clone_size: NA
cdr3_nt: TGCAGTGCCCTGGACTTCAATGAGCAGTTCTTC
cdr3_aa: CSALDFNEQFF

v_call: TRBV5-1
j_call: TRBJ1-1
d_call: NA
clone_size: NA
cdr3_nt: TGCGCCAGCAGCTTGGATTATCCAGGGGAAACAGCTTTCTTT
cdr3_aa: CASSLDYPGETAFF

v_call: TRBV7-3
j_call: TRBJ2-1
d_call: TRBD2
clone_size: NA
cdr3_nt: TGTGCCAGCAGTGTAGCGGGAGGGCCGGGCGATGAGCAGTTCTTC
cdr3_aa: CASSVAGGPGDEQFF

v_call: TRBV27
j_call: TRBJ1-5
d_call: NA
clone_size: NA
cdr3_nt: TGTGCCAGCAGTTTGAGTCTTAGCAATCAGCCCCAGCATTTT
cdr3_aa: CASSLSLSNQPQHF

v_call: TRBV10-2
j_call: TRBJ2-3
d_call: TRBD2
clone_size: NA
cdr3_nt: TGCGCCAGCACGGGGAGCGGGAGGGGGGATACGCAGTATTTT
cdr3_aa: CASTGSGRGDTQYF

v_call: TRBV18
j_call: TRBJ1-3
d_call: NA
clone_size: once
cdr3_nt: TGTGCCAGCTCACCGGAGGACCGAGGAAACACCATATATTTT
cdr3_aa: CASSPEDRGNTIYF

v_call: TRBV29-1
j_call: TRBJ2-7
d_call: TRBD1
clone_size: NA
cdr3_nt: TGCAGGTTAGGTGGGACAGGTTTCTACGAGCAGTACTTC
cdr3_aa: CRLGGTGFYEQYF

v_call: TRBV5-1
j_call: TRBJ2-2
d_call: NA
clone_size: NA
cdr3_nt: TGCGCCAGCAGGGGGGACATAAACACCGGGGAGCTGTTTTTT
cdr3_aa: CASRGDINTGELFF

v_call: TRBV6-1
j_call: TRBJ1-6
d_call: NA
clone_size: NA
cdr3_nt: TGTGCCAGCAGCCCGGACAGTTCCTCACCCCTCCACTTT
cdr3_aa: CASSPDSSSPLHF

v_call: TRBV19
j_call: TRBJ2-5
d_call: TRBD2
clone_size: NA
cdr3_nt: TGTGCCAGTAGACCACTAGCGGGAGAGACCCAGTACTTC
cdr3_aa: CASRPLAGETQYF

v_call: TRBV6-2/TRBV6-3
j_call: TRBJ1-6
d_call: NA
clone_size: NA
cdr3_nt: TGTGCCAGCAGTTCGCCTCAGCGGGGGGTGGCTTCACCCCTCCACTTT
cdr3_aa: CASSSPQRGVASPLHF

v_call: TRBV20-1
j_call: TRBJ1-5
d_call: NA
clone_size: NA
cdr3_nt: TGCAGTGCTAGTTCTCCTAATAGCAATCAGCCCCAGCATTTT
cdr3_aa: CSASSPNSNQPQHF

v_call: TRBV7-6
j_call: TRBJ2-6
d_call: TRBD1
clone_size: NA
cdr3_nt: TGTGCCAGCAGCTTAGGCCATCGGGACAGGGCCCCTGGGGCCAACGTCCTGACTTTC
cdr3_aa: CASSLGHRDRAPGANVLTF

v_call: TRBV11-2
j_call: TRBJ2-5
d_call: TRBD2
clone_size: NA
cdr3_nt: TGTGCCAGCAGCTCCAGGTGGGGGGGAGAGACCCAGTACTTC
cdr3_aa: CASSSRWGGETQYF

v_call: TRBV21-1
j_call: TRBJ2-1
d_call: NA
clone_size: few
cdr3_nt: TGTGCCAGCAGCAAAGAGCCAAAACTAGCGATTGTTTACAATGAGCAGTTCTTC
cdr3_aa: CASSKEPKLAIVYNEQFF

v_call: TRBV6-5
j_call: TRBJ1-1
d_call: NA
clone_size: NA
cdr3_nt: TGTGCCAGCAGAGCGACACTAGACACTGAAGCTTTCTTT
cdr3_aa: CASRATLDTEAFF

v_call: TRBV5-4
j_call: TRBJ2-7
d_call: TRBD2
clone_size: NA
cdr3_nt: TGTGCCAGCAGCTTGGCCGGGGTGGGAGGGCCGCGGGAGCAGTACTTC
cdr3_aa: CASSLAGVGGPREQYF

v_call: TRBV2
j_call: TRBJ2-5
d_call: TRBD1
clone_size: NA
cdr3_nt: TGTGCCAGCAGCCTTGCCGGGACAGGGAACGGAGAGACCCAGTACTTC
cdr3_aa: CASSLAGTGNGETQYF

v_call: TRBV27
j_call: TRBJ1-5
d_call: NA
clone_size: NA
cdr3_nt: TGTGCCAGCAGTTTACAAACAGGAGATCAGCCCCAGCATTTT
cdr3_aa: CASSLQTGDQPQHF

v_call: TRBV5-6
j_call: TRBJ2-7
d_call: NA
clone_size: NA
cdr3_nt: TGTGCCAGCAGCCCCGGGGCGCGCAGGGGGCAGTACTTC
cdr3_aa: CASSPGARRGQYF

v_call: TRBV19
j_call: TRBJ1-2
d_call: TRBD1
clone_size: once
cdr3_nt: TGTGCCAGTAGTCCGGGACAGGGAAGGCATGGCTACACCTTC
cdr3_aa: CASSPGQGRHGYTF

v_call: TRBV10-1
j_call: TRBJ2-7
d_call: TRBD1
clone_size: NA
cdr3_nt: TGCGCCAGCAGTGAGTCCGGGACAGGGGCCAACGAGCAGTACTTC
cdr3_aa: CASSESGTGANEQYF

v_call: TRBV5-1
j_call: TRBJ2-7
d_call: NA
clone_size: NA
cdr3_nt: TGCGCCAGCAGCTCCGGGACTTGGCCCTACGAGCAGTACTTC
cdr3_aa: CASSSGTWPYEQYF

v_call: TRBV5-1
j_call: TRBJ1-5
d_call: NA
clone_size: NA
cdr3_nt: TGCGCCAGCAGCTTGGAGTTCGGGATTTCGCCCCAGCATTTT
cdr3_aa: CASSLEFGISPQHF

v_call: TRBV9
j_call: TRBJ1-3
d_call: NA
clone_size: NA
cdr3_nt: TGTGCCAGCAGCGTAGGAATCGGCTCTGGAAACACCATATATTTT
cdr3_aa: CASSVGIGSGNTIYF

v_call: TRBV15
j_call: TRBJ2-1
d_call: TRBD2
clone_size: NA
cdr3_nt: TGTGCCACCAGCAGAGATAAGACCAGCGGGAGGGCCGGCTCCTACAATGAGCAGTTCTTC
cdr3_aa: CATSRDKTSGRAGSYNEQFF

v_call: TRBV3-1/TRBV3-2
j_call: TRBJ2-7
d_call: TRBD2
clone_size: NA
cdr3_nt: TGTGCCAGCAGCAGATCGAGGGCGACTAGCGGGTACGAGCAGTACTTC
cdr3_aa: CASSRSRATSGYEQYF

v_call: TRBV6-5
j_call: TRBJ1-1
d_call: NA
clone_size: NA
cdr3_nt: TGTGCCAGCAGCCTAACAGGAGTCATCACTGAAGCTTTCTTT
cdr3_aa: CASSLTGVITEAFF

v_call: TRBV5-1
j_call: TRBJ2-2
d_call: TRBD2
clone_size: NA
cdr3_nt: TGCGCCAGCAGCGGTGGACTAGCGGAGAACACCGGGGAGCTGTTTTTT
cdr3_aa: CASSGGLAENTGELFF

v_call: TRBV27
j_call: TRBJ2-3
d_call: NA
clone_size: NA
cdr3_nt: TGTGCCAGCAGTCCTTACAGCAGGGTATATACAGATACGCAGTATTTT
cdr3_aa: CASSPYSRVYTDTQYF

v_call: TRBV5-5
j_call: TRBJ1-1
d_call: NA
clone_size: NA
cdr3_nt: TGTGCCAGCGGGGGCGGGGGCGGGGAAGCTTTCTTT
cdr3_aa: CASGGGGGEAFF

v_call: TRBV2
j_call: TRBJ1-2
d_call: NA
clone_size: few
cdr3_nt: TGTGCCAGCAGTGTGCGGGGTGGCTACACCTTC
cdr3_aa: CASSVRGGYTF

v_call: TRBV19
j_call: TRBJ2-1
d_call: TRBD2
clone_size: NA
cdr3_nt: TGTGCCAGTAGTATCCCGACTAGCGGGAGACTGAATGAGCAGTTCTTC
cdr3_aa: CASSIPTSGRLNEQFF

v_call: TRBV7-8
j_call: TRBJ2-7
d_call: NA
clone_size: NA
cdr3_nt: TGTGCCAGCAGCCATAGCTACGAGCAGTACTTC
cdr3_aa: CASSHSYEQYF

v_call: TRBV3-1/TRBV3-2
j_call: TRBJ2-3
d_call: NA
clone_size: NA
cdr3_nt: TGTGCCAGCAGCCTCGGACACGTTTCTAGCACAGATACGCAGTATTTT
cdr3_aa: CASSLGHVSSTDTQYF

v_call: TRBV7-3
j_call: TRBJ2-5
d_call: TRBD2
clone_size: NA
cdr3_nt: TGTGCCAGCAGCAAGGGGCTAGCGGGAGGGAGAGAGACCCAGTACTTC
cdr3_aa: CASSKGLAGGRETQYF

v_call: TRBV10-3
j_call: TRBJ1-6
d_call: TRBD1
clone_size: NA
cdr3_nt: TGTGCCACCGGACAGGGAGCATCACCCCTCCACTTT
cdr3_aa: CATGQGASPLHF

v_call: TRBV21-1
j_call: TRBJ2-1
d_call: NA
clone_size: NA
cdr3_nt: TGTGCCAGCACTATTGATTTAGCGGGAGGCACCTACAATGAGCAGTTCTTC
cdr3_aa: CASTIDLAGGTYNEQFF

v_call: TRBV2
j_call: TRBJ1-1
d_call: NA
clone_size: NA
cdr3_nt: TGTGCCAGCAGTATTCGGGGGGACACTGAAGCTTTCTTT
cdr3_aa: CASSIRGDTEAFF

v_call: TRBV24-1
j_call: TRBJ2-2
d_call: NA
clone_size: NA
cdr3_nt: NA
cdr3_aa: CATSDFGAGELFF

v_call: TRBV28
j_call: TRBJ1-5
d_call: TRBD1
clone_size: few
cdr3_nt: TGTGCCAGCAGTCGACTAGGACAGGGGGCGTGGGGCAATCAGCCCCAGCATTTT
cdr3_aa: CASSRLGQGAWGNQPQHF

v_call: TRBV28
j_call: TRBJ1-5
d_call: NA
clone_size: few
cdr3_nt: TGTGCCAGCAGCTTCTGGGGGGGGGTTCAGCCCCAGCATTTT
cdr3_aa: CASSFWGGVQPQHF

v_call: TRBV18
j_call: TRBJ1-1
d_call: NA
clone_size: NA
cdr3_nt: TGTGCCAGCTCAAGGGGGACGCCTAACACTGAAGCTTTCTTT
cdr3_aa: CASSRGTPNTEAFF

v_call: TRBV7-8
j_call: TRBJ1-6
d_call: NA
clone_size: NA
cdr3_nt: TGTGCCAGCAGCCAGACAGCCTATAATTCACCCCTCCACTTT
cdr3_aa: CASSQTAYNSPLHF

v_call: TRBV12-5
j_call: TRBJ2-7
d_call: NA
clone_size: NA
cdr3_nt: TGTGCTAGTGGTTCGCATAGCTCCTACGAGCAGTACTTC
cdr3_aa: CASGSHSSYEQYF